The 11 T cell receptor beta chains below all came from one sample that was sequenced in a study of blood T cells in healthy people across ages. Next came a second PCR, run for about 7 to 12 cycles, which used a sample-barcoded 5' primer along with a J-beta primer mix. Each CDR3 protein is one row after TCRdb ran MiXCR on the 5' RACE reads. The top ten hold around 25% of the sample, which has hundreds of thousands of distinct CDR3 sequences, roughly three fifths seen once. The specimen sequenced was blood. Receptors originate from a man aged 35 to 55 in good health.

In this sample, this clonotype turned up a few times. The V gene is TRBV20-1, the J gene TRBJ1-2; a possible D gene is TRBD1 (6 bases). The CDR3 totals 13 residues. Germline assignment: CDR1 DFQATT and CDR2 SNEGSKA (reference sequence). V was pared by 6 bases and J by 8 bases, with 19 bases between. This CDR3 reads CSAKWAGEGGYTF. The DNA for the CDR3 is TGCAGTGCCAAATGGGCAGGGGAAGGCGGCTACACCTTC.

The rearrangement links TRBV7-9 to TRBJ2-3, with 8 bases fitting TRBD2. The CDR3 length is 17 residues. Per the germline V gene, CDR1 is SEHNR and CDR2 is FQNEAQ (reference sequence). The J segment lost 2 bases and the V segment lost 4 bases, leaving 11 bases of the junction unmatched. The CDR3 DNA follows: TGTGCCAGCAGCTCACGTGTAGCGGGGCTATCCACAGATACGCAGTATTTT. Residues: CASSSRVAGLSTDTQYF.

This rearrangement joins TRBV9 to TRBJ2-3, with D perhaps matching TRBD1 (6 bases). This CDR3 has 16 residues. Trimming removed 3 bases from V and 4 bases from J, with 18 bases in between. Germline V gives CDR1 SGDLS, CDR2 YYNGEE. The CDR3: CASSAWTAISADTQYF. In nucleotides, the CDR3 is TGTGCCAGCAGCGCCTGGACAGCTATTAGCGCAGATACGCAGTATTTT. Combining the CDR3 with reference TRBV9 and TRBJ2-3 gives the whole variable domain DSGVTQTPKHLITATGQRVTLRCSPRSGDLSVYWYQQSLDQGLQFLIQYYNGEERAKGNILERFSAQQFPDLHSELNLSSLELGDSALYFCASSAWTAISADTQYFGPGTRLTVL.

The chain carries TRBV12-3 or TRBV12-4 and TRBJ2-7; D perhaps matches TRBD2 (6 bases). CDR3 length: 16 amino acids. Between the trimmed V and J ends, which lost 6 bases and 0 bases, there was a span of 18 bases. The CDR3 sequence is CASRLMGGVISYEQYF. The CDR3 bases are TGTGCCAGCAGACTCATGGGGGGTGTTATCTCCTACGAGCAGTACTTC.

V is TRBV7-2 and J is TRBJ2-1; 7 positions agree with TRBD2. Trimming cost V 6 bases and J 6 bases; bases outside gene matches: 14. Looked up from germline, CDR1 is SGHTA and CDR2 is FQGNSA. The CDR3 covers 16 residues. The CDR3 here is CASRRGAGGSRNEQFF. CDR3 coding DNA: TGTGCCAGCAGAAGAGGAGCCGGGGGGTCTCGCAATGAGCAGTTCTTC.

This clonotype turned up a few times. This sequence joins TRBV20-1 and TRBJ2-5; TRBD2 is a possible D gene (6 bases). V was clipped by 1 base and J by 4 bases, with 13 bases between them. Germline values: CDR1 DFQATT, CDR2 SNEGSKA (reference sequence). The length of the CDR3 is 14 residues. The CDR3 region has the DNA TGCAGTGCTAGAGCGTCGGGGGTCAGAGAGACCCAGTACTTC. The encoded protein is CSARASGVRETQYF.

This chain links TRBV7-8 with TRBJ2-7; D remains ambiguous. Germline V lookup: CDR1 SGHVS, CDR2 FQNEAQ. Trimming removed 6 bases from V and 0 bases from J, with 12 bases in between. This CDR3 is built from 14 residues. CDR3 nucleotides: TGTGCCAGCAGTCCCGAGCCGGTCTCCTACGAGCAGTACTTC. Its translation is CASSPEPVSYEQYF.

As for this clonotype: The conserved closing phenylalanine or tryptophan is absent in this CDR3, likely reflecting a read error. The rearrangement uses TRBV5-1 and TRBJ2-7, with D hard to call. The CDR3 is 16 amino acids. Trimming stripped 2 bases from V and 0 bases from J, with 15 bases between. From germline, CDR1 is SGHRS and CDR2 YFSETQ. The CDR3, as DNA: TGCGCCAGCAGCTTACCCACGTGGGCGCCCTCCTACGAGCAGTACAAC. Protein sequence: CASSLPTWAPSYEQYN.

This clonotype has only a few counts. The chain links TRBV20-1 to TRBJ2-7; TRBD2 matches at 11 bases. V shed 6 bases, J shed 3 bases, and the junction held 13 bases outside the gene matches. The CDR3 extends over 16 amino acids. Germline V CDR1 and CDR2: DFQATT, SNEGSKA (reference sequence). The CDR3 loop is CSATPRLAGQLYEQYF. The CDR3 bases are TGCAGTGCCACGCCGCGACTAGCGGGACAACTCTACGAGCAGTACTTC.

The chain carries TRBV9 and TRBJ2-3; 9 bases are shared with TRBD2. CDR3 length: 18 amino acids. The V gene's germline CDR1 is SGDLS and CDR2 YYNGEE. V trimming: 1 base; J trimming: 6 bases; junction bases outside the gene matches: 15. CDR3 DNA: TGTGCCAGCAGCGTATTGCGGGAGGGCCTAGGGGGCAGGGATACGCAGTATTTT. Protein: CASSVLREGLGGRDTQYF.

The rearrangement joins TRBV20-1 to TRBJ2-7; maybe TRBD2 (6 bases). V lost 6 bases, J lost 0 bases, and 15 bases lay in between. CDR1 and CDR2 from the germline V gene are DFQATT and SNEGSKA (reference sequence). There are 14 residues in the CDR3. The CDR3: CSANGDGSSYEQYF. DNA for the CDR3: TGCAGTGCCAACGGGGACGGGAGCTCCTACGAGCAGTACTTC.